The rows below give T cell receptor beta chains drawn from one sample of a study of technical replicates of blood from a handful of donors. Method: immunoSEQ multiplex PCR; TCRdb's copy keeps in-frame clones and lacks some. Of about 81,000 clones in the sample, 90% to 97% are singletons; the top ten hold roughly 0.21%. Material: T cells isolated from PBMCs. These receptors were obtained from a human donor in good health. The CDR3 runs from the conserved cysteine through the conserved F or W. A D gene is named only where the DNA matches it firmly. Not every row has a clone size; where given, it reads once, few, many or a size class.

size	J	D	V	CDR3	DNA
-	TRBJ2-5	-	TRBV6-1	CASNSGFPGRETQYF	TGTGCCAGCAATTCCGGGTTCCCGGGGAGGGAGACCCAGTACTTC
-	TRBJ2-7	TRBD1	TRBV11-3	CASSSHRDRINEQYF	TGTGCCAGCAGCTCTCACCGGGACAGGATCAACGAGCAGTACTTC
-	TRBJ2-1	TRBD2	TRBV9	CASSVAGGSYNEQFF	TGTGCCAGCAGCGTGGCGGGGGGATCCTACAATGAGCAGTTCTTC
-	TRBJ2-1	TRBD1	TRBV5-1	CASSGTGSDEQFF	TGCGCCAGCAGCGGGACAGGGAGTGACGAGCAGTTCTTC
-	TRBJ2-3	TRBD2	TRBV27	CASRYSGSTDTQYF	TGTGCCAGCAGATATAGCGGGAGCACAGATACGCAGTATTTT
-	TRBJ1-5	-	TRBV18	CASSPSRGFGRSNQPQHF	TGTGCCAGCTCACCTTCCAGGGGTTTTGGTCGTAGCAATCAGCCCCAGCATTTT
-	TRBJ2-1	-	TRBV28	CASSTGGDNEQFF	TGTGCCAGCAGTACGGGTGGCGACAATGAGCAGTTCTTC
-	TRBJ1-2	-	TRBV5-1	CASSLGTAGVGYGYTF	TGCGCCAGCAGCTTGGGGACGGCGGGGGTTGGTTATGGCTACACCTTC
-	TRBJ2-1	TRBD2	TRBV4-1	CASSHRTSGRLNNEQFF	TGCGCCAGCAGCCACAGGACTAGCGGGAGACTTAACAATGAGCAGTTCTTC
-	TRBJ2-3	TRBD2	TRBV7-8	CASSPWEGFADTQYF	TGTGCCAGCAGTCCCTGGGAGGGTTTCGCAGATACGCAGTATTTT
-	TRBJ1-2	-	TRBV6-4	CASSDSVRGYGYTF	TGTGCCAGCAGTGACTCGGTCAGGGGATATGGCTACACCTTC
-	TRBJ1-4	TRBD1	TRBV2	CASSPESPTGVGEKLFF	TGTGCCAGCAGTCCCGAAAGCCCGACAGGGGTCGGTGAAAAACTGTTTTTT
-	TRBJ2-1	TRBD2	TRBV11-3	CASSLSGGSYNEQFF	TGTGCCAGCAGCTTAAGCGGGGGGTCCTACAATGAGCAGTTCTTC
-	TRBJ1-1	-	TRBV13	CASSFQNTEAFF	TGTGCCAGTAGCTTCCAGAACACTGAAGCTTTCTTT
-	TRBJ2-5	TRBD1	TRBV13	CASSIRTGPPETQYF	TGTGCCAGCAGCATCCGGACAGGGCCCCCGGAGACCCAGTACTTC
-	TRBJ1-1	-	TRBV2	CASKKGEITEAFF	TGTGCCAGCAAGAAGGGAGAGATCACTGAAGCTTTCTTT
-	TRBJ1-2	TRBD1	TRBV2	CASSEAGDRGGYTF	TGTGCCAGCAGTGAAGCGGGGGACAGGGGTGGCTACACCTTC
-	TRBJ1-3	-	TRBV5-3	CARSLGIDIPSGNTIYF	TGTGCCAGAAGCTTGGGGATAGACATCCCCTCTGGAAACACCATATATTTT
once	TRBJ1-4	TRBD1	TRBV7-9	CASSLGDRGGEKLFF	TGTGCCAGCAGCTTAGGGGACAGGGGGGGCGAAAAACTGTTTTTT
-	TRBJ2-1	TRBD1	TRBV29-1	CSVASGTGTYNEQFF	TGCAGCGTCGCTTCCGGGACAGGGACATACAATGAGCAGTTCTTC
-	TRBJ2-2	TRBD2	TRBV4-1	CASSQDPYGGAAGELFF	TGCGCCAGCAGCCAAGATCCTTACGGGGGGGCGGCCGGGGAGCTGTTTTTT
once	TRBJ2-1	-	TRBV10-2	CASGGIAGQRMNEQFF	TGCGCCAGCGGGGGGATAGCGGGACAGCGGATGAATGAGCAGTTCTTC
-	TRBJ2-7	-	TRBV6-1	CASSGGRTILGYEQYF	TGTGCCAGCAGTGGGGGCAGGACCATCTTGGGATACGAGCAGTACTTC
-	TRBJ2-1	-	TRBV4-1	CASSQGGTGSSYNEQFF	TGCGCCAGCAGCCAAGGAGGTACGGGGAGCTCCTACAATGAGCAGTTCTTC
once	TRBJ2-7	TRBD2	TRBV18	CASSPGTISYEQYF	TGTGCCAGCTCACCAGGGACTATCTCCTACGAGCAGTACTTC
-	TRBJ1-2	TRBD1	TRBV6-5	CASLGQANYGYTF	TGTGCCAGCCTCGGACAGGCTAACTATGGCTACACCTTC
-	TRBJ1-3	-	TRBV11-2	CASSPTIGKQHGNTIYF	TGTGCCAGCAGCCCTACTATAGGAAAGCAGCACGGAAACACCATATATTTT
-	TRBJ2-1	TRBD1	TRBV9	CASSVGGQGAHEQFF	TGTGCCAGCAGCGTAGGGGGACAGGGAGCCCATGAGCAGTTCTTC
-	TRBJ1-2	TRBD1	TRBV7-2	CASSLNRGLYGYTF	TGTGCCAGCAGCTTAAACAGGGGCCTCTATGGCTACACCTTC
once	TRBJ1-3	TRBD1	TRBV9	CASSVDSGGTGNTIYF	TGTGCCAGCAGCGTAGATTCAGGGGGAACTGGAAACACCATATATTTT
once	TRBJ1-2	-	TRBV5-1	CASTSRGGLNYGYTF	TGCGCCAGCACCTCCCGGGGGGGCTTGAACTATGGCTACACCTTC
once	TRBJ1-4	-	TRBV28	CASTSGDSEKLFF	TGTGCCAGCACCTCCGGGGATTCGGAAAAACTGTTTTTT
-	TRBJ2-3	TRBD2	TRBV4-1	CASSQVGRGSSTDTQYF	TGCGCCAGCAGCCAAGTGGGGCGGGGGTCAAGCACAGATACGCAGTATTTT
-	TRBJ1-1	-	TRBV7-9	CASSLDIQLNTEAFF	TGTGCCAGCAGCTTAGACATACAGCTTAACACTGAAGCTTTCTTT
-	TRBJ1-4	-	TRBV18	CASSPEQATNEKLFF	TGTGCCAGCTCACCCGAACAGGCAACTAATGAAAAACTGTTTTTT
-	TRBJ1-3	TRBD1	TRBV6-1	CASKGTGSGNTIYF	TGTGCCAGCAAAGGGACAGGCTCTGGAAACACCATATATTTT
-	TRBJ2-5	-	TRBV5-4	CASRQNRDGQETQYF	TGTGCCAGCAGGCAGAACAGGGATGGCCAAGAGACCCAGTACTTC
-	TRBJ2-3	-	TRBV15	CATSREGGVGTQYF	TGTGCCACCAGCAGAGAAGGAGGGGTGGGTACGCAGTATTTT
-	TRBJ1-6	-	TRBV30	CAWSLDSNSPLHF	TGTGCCTGGAGTTTGGACAGTAATTCACCCCTCCACTTT
-	TRBJ1-3	-	TRBV6-5	CASSDSLSGNTIYF	TGTGCCAGCAGCGACAGCCTTTCTGGAAACACCATATATTTT
-	TRBJ1-1	TRBD1	TRBV30	CAWSHRAGGIITEAFF	TGTGCCTGGAGTCACCGGGCAGGGGGCATAATCACTGAAGCTTTCTTT
-	TRBJ2-1	-	TRBV25-1	CASSETPPSRDNEQFF	TGTGCCAGCAGTGAGACGCCTCCTAGTCGGGACAATGAGCAGTTCTTC
-	TRBJ2-2	TRBD1	TRBV9	CASSKGRTGFGTGELFF	TGTGCCAGCAGCAAGGGAAGGACAGGGTTTGGGACCGGGGAGCTGTTTTTT
once	TRBJ1-2	-	TRBV10-3	CAISESPANYGYTF	TGTGCCATCAGTGAGTCCCCAGCTAACTATGGCTACACCTTC
-	TRBJ1-6	TRBD1	TRBV7-3	CASSQTGSSDSPLHF	TGTGCCAGCAGCCAGACAGGGTCTTCGGATTCACCCCTCCACTTT
once	TRBJ1-1	-	TRBV10-3	CAARKTSGDTEAFF	TGTGCCGCAAGAAAAACCTCGGGAGACACTGAAGCTTTCTTT
-	TRBJ2-1	TRBD2	TRBV6-5	CASSYIPSGGDNEQFF	TGTGCCAGCAGTTATATTCCTAGCGGGGGGGACAATGAGCAGTTCTTC
once	TRBJ2-2	TRBD2	TRBV5-4	CASSPGLAGVAGELFF	TGTGCCAGCAGCCCCGGACTAGCGGGAGTGGCCGGGGAGCTGTTTTTT
-	TRBJ2-1	TRBD2	TRBV12-5	CASGLVIGSSGREQFF	TGTGCTAGTGGTTTGGTAATAGGAAGTAGCGGGAGAGAGCAGTTCTTC
once	TRBJ1-3	TRBD1	TRBV7-8	CASSYRGTGNTIYF	TGTGCCAGCAGCTACAGGGGTACTGGAAACACCATATATTTT
-	TRBJ1-2	-	TRBV2	CASSGREGLGGYTF	TGTGCCAGCAGTGGTAGGGAGGGCCTTGGCGGCTACACCTTC
-	TRBJ1-5	TRBD1	TRBV6-1	CASSTTGGNNQPQHF	TGTGCCAGCAGCACCACAGGGGGCAACAATCAGCCCCAGCATTTT
-	TRBJ1-1	-	TRBV6-1	CASRNRVAFF	TGTGCCAGCAGAAACAGGGTAGCTTTCTTT
-	TRBJ2-1	TRBD1	TRBV5-1	CASSEGQGTDEQFF	TGCGCCAGCAGCGAGGGACAGGGGACGGATGAGCAGTTCTTC
once	TRBJ1-2	TRBD1	TRBV5-1	CASSINWGTGAGYTF	TGCGCCAGCAGCATTAACTGGGGGACAGGGGCCGGCTACACCTTC